This T cell receptor (beta chain) was recorded in a study of beta chain features in type 1 diabetes. The isolated RNA, all of it, was reverse transcribed, so expressed TCRB transcripts were what got sequenced. The protocol was immunoSEQ multiplex PCR, while the TCRdb copy is restricted to in-frame clones and leaves out a portion. The sample includes around 190,000 clones, around 13% of them seen just once. This clone was observed a few times. CDR1 and CDR2 from the germline V gene are MNHNS and SASEGT. The CDR3 has 13 amino acids. Trimming pared 5 bases from V and 4 bases from J, leaving 11 bases between.

The J gene is TRBJ1-2, the V gene TRBV6-1; D unresolved. This TCR came from a woman in her late teens or twenties in good health. Sequenced material: central memory CD4+ T cells from blood. CDR3 nucleotides: TGTGCCAGCAGTCAAAACACCTTCTATGGCTACACCTTC. This codes for CASSQNTFYGYTF.